Below are 9 T cell receptor beta chains sequenced from a single sample in a study of tumor and adjacent non-tumor tissue in lung cancer (dated by TCRdb to between 2017 and 2018). RNA was extracted from bulk unsorted tissue and checked for quality with a NanoDrop ND-1000 and an Agilent 2100. For the normal lung samples, distant non-tumor tissue was collected more than 3 cm away from the tumor edge. Library prep was done by multiplex PCR. The listed sequencing device is Illumina HiSeq 2500. TCRbeta libraries were constructed through three rounds of nested PCR with primers (Table S4) according to protocols adapted from ARM-PCR. Using fastp at Q25 and MiXCR, TCRdb reprocessed the public reads and kept productive beta chains. Rows matching on CDR3 protein sequence are summarized as one entry with the most common DNA and genes. For this sample the table gives tens of thousands of distinct CDR3 sequences, of which roughly 70% were detected only once. 25% to 35% of the sample is in the top ten clones.

Sequences were obtained from distant non-tumor lung tissue. The source is a woman aged 45-60 years with non-small cell lung cancer.

This clonotype turned up a few times. At one of its ends the junction is not consistent with the germline gene, which may arise from a read error. This chain links TRBV11-2 with TRBJ2-5; D might be TRBD1 (7 bases). The CDR3 consists of 14 residues. Germline V gives CDR1 SGHAT, CDR2 FQNNGV. The CDR3 loop reads CTSSLNAGGPAQYF. The CDR3 bases are TGTACCAGCAGTCTAAACGCAGGGGGGCCGGCCCAGTACTTC.

In the case of this clonotype: The junction differs from germline at one of its ends, possibly a read error. V and J are TRBV11-2 and TRBJ2-3, with TRBD2 matching over 9 bases. CDR3 length equals 17 residues. In germline, CDR1 is SGHAT, CDR2 FQNNGV. In DNA form, the CDR3 reads TGTGCCAACAGCTTATCCCCTAGCGGGGCCCGCACAGATACGCAGTATTTT. It yields the protein CANSLSPSGARTDTQYF.

V usage is TRBV28 and J usage is TRBJ1-6; D may be TRBD1 (6 bases). Germline V gene data show CDR1 as MDHEN and CDR2 as SYDVKM. This CDR3 region has 14 residues. V was trimmed by 4 bases and J by 7 bases, leaving 11 bases between them. The CDR3 loop is CASSWSGANSPLHF. The CDR3 region has the DNA TGTGCCAGCAGTTGGTCAGGGGCCAATTCACCCCTCCACTTT.

In regard to this clonotype: This may come from a read error, since a much larger clone is one base off. J is TRBJ2-5 and V is TRBV5-6; no firm D call. The CDR3 spans 13 residues. Germline CDR1 and CDR2: SGHDT and YYEEEE. This CDR3 reads CDSSLRTGETQYF. CDR3 DNA sequence: TGTGACAGCAGCTTGCGTACTGGGGAGACCCAGTACTTC.

The chain combines TRBV20-1 with TRBJ2-1, with 8 bases aligning to TRBD2. The V and J ends lost 6 bases and 3 bases, in that order; junction bases with no gene match: 10. This CDR3 has 15 residues. From germline, CDR1 is DFQATT and CDR2 SNEGSKA (reference sequence). For the CDR3, the DNA is TGCAGTGCACTGAGCGGGGGAGGTTTCTACAATGAGCAGTTCTTC. Protein: CSALSGGGFYNEQFF.

The V gene is TRBV28, the J gene TRBJ2-3; 7 bases map to TRBD1. Germline CDR1 MDHEN, CDR2 SYDVKM. V gave up 6 bases and J gave up 5 bases; unmatched junction bases: 20. The CDR3 sequence is 18 residues long. The CDR3 DNA reads TGTGCCAGCAGCCGACCCGGCGACAGGGAGCTCGTGATAGATACGCAGTATTTT. Residues: CASSRPGDRELVIDTQYF.

This clonotype has only a few counts. V usage is TRBV25-1 and J usage is TRBJ1-1; a possible D gene is TRBD1 (6 bases). The CDR3 has 14 amino acids. Deletions cut 6 bases from V and 1 base from J, with 12 bases between. Germline V gene lookup returns CDR1 MGHDK and CDR2 SYGVNS. The CDR3 reads CASSPRQANTEAFF. The CDR3 DNA sequence: TGTGCCAGCAGCCCTCGACAGGCGAACACTGAAGCTTTCTTT.

This clonotype was seen many times. CDR3 DNA: TGTGCCAGCTCCCAGGGAATAGATCAGCCCCAGCATTTT. Protein: CASSQGIDQPQHF. The V and J genes are TRBV28 and TRBJ1-5, with D perhaps TRBD1 (5 bases). Trimming took off 8 bases at V and 5 bases at J, with 13 bases between the two ends. Looked up from germline, CDR1 is MDHEN and CDR2 is SYDVKM. The CDR3 length is 13 residues.

With regard to this clonotype: The junction shows a germline mismatch at one end, possibly a read error. The gene calls are TRBV12-3 or TRBV12-4 and TRBJ1-4; weak D call: TRBD1 (5 bases). The CDR3 runs to 16 residues. The CDR3 DNA reads TGTGTCAGCAGTTTAGCCAGGGACGGTAGCAATGAAAAACTGTTTTTT. Amino acid sequence: CVSSLARDGSNEKLFF.